This T cell receptor beta chain appears in the sequencing data of a study of post-analysis software for immune sequencing data. Overall study: Relapsing-remitting, secondary progressive and progressive-relapsing courses of multiple sclerosis were included.

Points on this clonotype: Its antigen remains unknown.

Prepared TCR beta cDNA libraries contained unique molecular identifiers. Roughly 490,000 cDNA molecules came from around 1 to 10 million T cells. MiXCR was run by TCRdb on the PCR reads, yielding one entry per CDR3 protein. The sample has roughly 670,000 distinct CDR3 sequences; around 60% are singletons. General observations from the study: Multiple sclerosis patients had significantly lower normalized Chao1 diversity than controls.

Sequenced: blood. The sequence was obtained from a girl aged 2-10 years with multiple sclerosis.

DNA of the CDR3: TGTGCCAGCAGTTTAAAAGCGGGACGCAACTACGAGCAGTACTTC. Encoded protein: CASSLKAGRNYEQYF. V and J are TRBV27 and TRBJ2-7, with 7 bases matching TRBD2. The CDR3 is made up of 15 amino acids. J was trimmed by 3 bases and V by 2 bases; bases with no gene match: 7. Germline lookup yields CDR1 MNHEY and CDR2 SMNVEV (reference sequence).